This passage covers 11 T cell receptor beta chains from one sample sequenced in a study of blood T cell repertoires in COVID-19. Sequenced by immunoSEQ multiplex PCR; TCRdb stores in-frame clones only, minus some. The sample lists about 480,000 clones, roughly 89% occurring once. Sequencing was carried out using peripheral blood. The receptors originated from a woman aged 45-59 years with COVID-19, enrolled during active disease.

V gene TRBV5-6 combines with J gene TRBJ2-3, with 8 bases aligning to TRBD1. This CDR3 comprises 15 residues. Trimming removed 2 bases from V and 2 bases from J; junction bases left unmatched: 4. Germline V gene data show CDR1 as SGHDT and CDR2 as YYEEEE. The CDR3 spells CASSLDRGYTDTQYF. Here the CDR3 DNA reads TGTGCCAGCAGCTTAGACAGGGGATACACAGATACGCAGTATTTT.

CDR3 residues: CSGYDGANYGYTF. The CDR3 bases are TGCAGCGGATATGACGGGGCTAACTATGGCTACACCTTC. V usage is TRBV29-1 and J usage is TRBJ1-2; no definite D call. V was pared by 7 bases and J by 0 bases, with 12 bases between. The CDR3 covers 13 residues. The germline V gene has CDR1 SQVTM and CDR2 ANQGSEA.

The CDR3 sequence: CSVGGTRPSGANVLTF. In DNA form, the CDR3 reads TGCAGCGTTGGCGGTACAAGACCCTCTGGGGCCAACGTCCTGACTTTC. This chain links TRBV29-1 with TRBJ2-6; no reliable D call. The CDR3 extends over 16 amino acids. V gave up 4 bases and J gave up 0 bases, with 13 bases separating them. Germline CDR1 is SQVTM and CDR2 is ANQGSEA.

The V gene is TRBV5-4, the J gene TRBJ2-7; D perhaps matches TRBD1 (5 bases). The CDR3 spans 12 residues. Trimming took off 6 bases at V and 5 bases at J, with 12 bases between the two ends. The germline gives CDR1 SGHNT, CDR2 YYREEE (reference sequence). In DNA, the CDR3 is TGTGCCAGCACCAGGGATAGAGACGAGCAGTACTTC. Protein product: CASTRDRDEQYF.

The V call is TRBV6-5, the J call TRBJ2-7, with a weak D call TRBD1 (6 bases). The CDR3 runs 15 residues. Trimming left V 5 bases short and J 2 bases short, with 16 bases between. CDR1 MNHEY and CDR2 SVGAGI come from the germline V gene. CDR3 DNA: TGTGCCAGCAGTCCTACAGGGAGCATTACCTACGAGCAGTACTTC. Translated, it gives CASSPTGSITYEQYF.

The J gene is TRBJ1-4, the V gene TRBV6-6, with 9 bases aligning to TRBD1. CDR1 MNHNY and CDR2 SVGAGI come from the germline V gene (reference sequence). The CDR3 runs to 16 residues. V lost 5 bases, J lost 8 bases, and 12 bases stayed unmatched. CDR3 amino acids: CASSPNRGRRQEKLFF. CDR3 sequence (DNA): TGTGCCAGCAGTCCAAACAGGGGGCGGCGGCAAGAAAAACTGTTTTTT.

Regarding this clone: This may stem from a read error, because a much larger clone lies one nucleotide away. The same CDR3 can be traced to other DNA sequences in this sample. This chain connects TRBV6-5 to TRBJ1-1; 8 bases align to TRBD1. V lost 6 bases, J lost 4 bases, and 4 bases stayed unmatched. This CDR3 contains 13 residues. Germline lookup yields CDR1 MNHEY and CDR2 SVGAGI. CDR3 DNA: TGTGCCAGCAGGTCTACAGGGGGCACTGAAGCTTTCTTT. This gives the protein CASRSTGGTEAFF.

The chain combines TRBV6-5 with TRBJ2-3; the match to TRBD1 covers 9 bases. The CDR3 is 15 residues long. The V and J ends lost 6 bases and 0 bases, in that order; junction bases with no gene match: 4. Germline values: CDR1 MNHEY, CDR2 SVGAGI. In DNA form, the CDR3 reads TGTGCCAGCAGGTTAGACAGGGGGAGCACAGATACGCAGTATTTT. Its protein is CASRLDRGSTDTQYF.

The J gene is TRBJ1-1, the V gene TRBV4-1; D uncertain. Trimming removed 0 bases from V and 0 bases from J, with 5 bases in between. The germline CDR1 and CDR2 sequences are MGHRA and YSYEKL. The CDR3 loop spans 14 amino acids. As DNA, the CDR3 is TGCGCCAGCAGCCAAGATTCGGTGAACACTGAAGCTTTCTTT. It translates to CASSQDSVNTEAFF.

V usage is TRBV13 and J usage is TRBJ2-3; 13 bases are a match to TRBD2. The junction had 20 bases not matched to a gene; V was cut back by 4 bases and J by 7 bases. Germline V CDR1 and CDR2: PRHDT, FYEKMQ (reference sequence). CDR3 length equals 20 residues. This CDR3 is CASSSIPRNGLAGVPYTQYF. In DNA, the CDR3 is TGTGCCAGCAGCTCCATCCCGAGAAACGGACTAGCGGGGGTTCCGTATACGCAGTATTTT. Together with reference TRBV13 and TRBJ2-3, the CDR3 gives the full variable domain: AAGVIQSPRHLIKEKRETATLKCYPIPRHDTVYWYQQGPGQDPQFLISFYEKMQSDKGSIPDRFSAQQFSDYHSELNMSSLELGDSALYFCASSSIPRNGLAGVPYTQYFGPGTRLTVL.

The J gene is TRBJ2-7, the V gene TRBV10-2; 9 positions agree with TRBD1. The V gene end was trimmed by 4 bases and the J gene end by 3 bases; junction bases not matched to a gene: 7. CDR1 and CDR2 from the germline V gene are WSHSY and SAAADI. The CDR3 consists of 15 residues. CDR3 protein: CASSGFGTGFYEQYF. The DNA for the CDR3 is TGCGCCAGCAGTGGGTTCGGGACAGGGTTCTACGAGCAGTACTTC.